What follows describes a single TCR beta chain. This record belongs to a study of T cell changes during pregnancy in multiple sclerosis. Here immunoSEQ multiplex PCR was the method, and the copy in TCRdb shows in-frame clones only, minus some. The table includes approximately 90,000 clones, 80% to 95% detected once. CDR3 length: 10 residues. V lost 7 bases, J lost 5 bases, and 6 bases lay in between. Germline V CDR1 and CDR2: SQVTM, ANQGSEA. The chain links TRBV29-1 to TRBJ2-1; D remains ambiguous. This clonotype was sampled from a female donor with multiple sclerosis, enrolled in a pregnancy study. Specimen: peripheral blood, collected before pregnancy. The CDR3 DNA follows: TGCAGCGGTGGAGACAATGAGCAGTTCTTC. Its protein is CSGGDNEQFF.